This T cell receptor beta chain is from a study of T cells after yellow fever vaccination. This clonotype was seen at least ten times. What it recognizes is unknown. One entry per CDR3 protein results from TCRdb running MiXCR on the 5' RACE reads. This table holds about 240,000 distinct CDR3 sequences, more than 3.5% found once. In germline, CDR1 is SGHDT, CDR2 YYEEEE. The V gene end was trimmed by 4 bases and the J gene end by 3 bases; junction bases not matched to a gene: 16. The CDR3 length is 19 residues. Whole-study findings and limits: The secondary response showed a weaker magnitude and a faster peak, day 5 versus 15. Few clonotypes appeared in both CD4 and CD8 compartments.

The TCR was taken from a man aged 18 to 30 who received the YFV17D yellow fever vaccine. The sample consisted of PBMCs, taken 15 days after the yellow fever booster vaccination. The chain employs TRBV5-6 and TRBJ2-6, with TRBD1 identical over 7 bases. Written as DNA, the CDR3 is TGTGCCAGCAGCGGAATTCCGGGACAGCTTTCAGTTGGGGCCAACGTCCTGACTTTC. Its translation: CASSGIPGQLSVGANVLTF.